This T cell receptor beta chain originates from a study of shared clonotypes between healthy human individuals. TCRdb keeps only in-frame clones here, not all; method: immunoSEQ multiplex PCR. The table shows hundreds of thousands of clones, with 95% to 97% occurring only once. Only CD45RO-negative cells positively selected for CCR7 counted as naive CD8 cells, so terminally differentiated effector memory CD45RA+ cells were excluded. Findings and limits, study-wide: Shared clonotypes: about 4.6% naive CD4, around 3.5% naive CD8, roughly 2.4% memory CD4, more than 0.3% memory CD8. Naive subsets generally had larger estimated richness than memory subsets.

In regard to this clone: Antigen: not known.

Per germline, CDR1 KGHSH and CDR2 LQKENI. The CDR3 runs to 16 residues. V trimming: 2 bases; J trimming: 0 bases; junction bases outside the gene matches: 7. The rearrangement links TRBV18 to TRBJ2-7; 7 bases align to TRBD2. Material: naive CD8+ T cells sorted from blood. This sequence was found in a woman in her thirties in good health. This chain's CDR3 is CASSPGRGISSYEQYF. In DNA, the CDR3 is TGTGCCAGCTCACCAGGGCGGGGGATTAGCTCCTACGAGCAGTACTTC.